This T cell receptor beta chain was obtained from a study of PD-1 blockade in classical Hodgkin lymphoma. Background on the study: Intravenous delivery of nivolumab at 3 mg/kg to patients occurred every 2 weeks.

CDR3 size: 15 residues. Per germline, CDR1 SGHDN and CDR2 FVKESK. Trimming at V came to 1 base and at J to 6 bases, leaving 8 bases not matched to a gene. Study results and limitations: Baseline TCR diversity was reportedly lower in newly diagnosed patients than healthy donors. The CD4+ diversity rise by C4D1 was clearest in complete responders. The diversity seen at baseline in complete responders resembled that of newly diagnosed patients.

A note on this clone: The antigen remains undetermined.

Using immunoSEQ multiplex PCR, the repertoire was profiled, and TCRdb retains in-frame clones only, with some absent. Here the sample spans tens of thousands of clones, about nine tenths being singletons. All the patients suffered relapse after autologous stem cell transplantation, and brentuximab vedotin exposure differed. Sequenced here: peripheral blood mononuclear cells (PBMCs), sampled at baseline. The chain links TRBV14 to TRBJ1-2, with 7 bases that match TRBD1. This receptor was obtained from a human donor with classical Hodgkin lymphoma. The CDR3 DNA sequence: TGTGCCAGCAGCCAAGGAGTGACAGGGTGGGATGGCTACACCTTC. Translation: CASSQGVTGWDGYTF.